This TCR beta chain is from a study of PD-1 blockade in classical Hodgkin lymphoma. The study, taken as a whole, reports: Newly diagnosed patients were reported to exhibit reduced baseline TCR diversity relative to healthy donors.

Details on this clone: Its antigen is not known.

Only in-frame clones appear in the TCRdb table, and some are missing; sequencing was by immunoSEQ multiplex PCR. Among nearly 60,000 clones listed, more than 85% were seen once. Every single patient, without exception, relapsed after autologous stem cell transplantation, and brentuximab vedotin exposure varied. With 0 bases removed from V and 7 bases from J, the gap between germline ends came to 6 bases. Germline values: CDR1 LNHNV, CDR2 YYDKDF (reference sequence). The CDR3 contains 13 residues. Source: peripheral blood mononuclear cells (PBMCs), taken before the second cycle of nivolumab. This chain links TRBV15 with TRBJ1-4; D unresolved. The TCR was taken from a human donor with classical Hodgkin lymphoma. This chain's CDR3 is CATSRDQSEKLFF. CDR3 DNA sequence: TGTGCCACCAGCAGAGATCAGAGTGAAAAACTGTTTTTT. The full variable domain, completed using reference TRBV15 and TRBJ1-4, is DAMVIQNPRYQVTQFGKPVTLSCSQTLNHNVMYWYQQKSSQAPKLLFHYYDKDFNNEADTPDNFQSRRPNTSFCFLDIRSPGLGDTAMYLCATSRDQSEKLFFGSGTQLSVL.